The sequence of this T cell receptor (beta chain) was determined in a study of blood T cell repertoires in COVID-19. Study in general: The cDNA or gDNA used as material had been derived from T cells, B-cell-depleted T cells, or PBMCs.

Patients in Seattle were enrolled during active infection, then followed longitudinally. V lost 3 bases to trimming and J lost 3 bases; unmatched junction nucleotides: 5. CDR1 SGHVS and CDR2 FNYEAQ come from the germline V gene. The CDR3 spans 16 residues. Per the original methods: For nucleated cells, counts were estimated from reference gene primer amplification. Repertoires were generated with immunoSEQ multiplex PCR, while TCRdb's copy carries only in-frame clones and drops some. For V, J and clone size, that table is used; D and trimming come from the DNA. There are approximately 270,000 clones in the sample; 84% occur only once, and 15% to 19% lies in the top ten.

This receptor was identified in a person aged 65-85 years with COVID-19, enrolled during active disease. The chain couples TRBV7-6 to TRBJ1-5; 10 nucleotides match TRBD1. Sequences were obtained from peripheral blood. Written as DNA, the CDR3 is TGTGCCAGCAGCTTGGGGACAGGGGACAACAATCAGCCCCAGCATTTT. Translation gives CASSLGTGDNNQPQHF.